One and the same sample provided the 29 T cell receptor beta chains below, sequenced in a study of tumor and adjacent non-tumor tissue in lung cancer (dated by TCRdb to 2017 to 2018). Preparation of the library involved multiplex PCR. The sequencer listed for this sample is Illumina HiSeq 2500. Following protocols modified from ARM-PCR, the researchers constructed TCRbeta libraries through three rounds of nested PCR with primers (Table S4). TCRdb trimmed public reads at Q25 via fastp, called clones via MiXCR and kept in-frame beta chains. Rows matching on CDR3 protein sequence are summarized as one entry with the most common DNA and genes. The sample data list around 210,000 distinct CDR3 sequences, and 71% of these were observed just once. Under 30% of the sample is in the top ten clones. RNA was isolated from bulk unsorted tissue, and RNA quality was assessed with a NanoDrop ND-1000 and an Agilent 2100.

The sequenced sample consisted of lung tumor tissue. The receptors here all came from a man aged 55 to 70 with non-small cell lung cancer.

This clonotype was observed a handful of times. The chain combines TRBV20-1 with TRBJ1-6; weak D call: TRBD1 (5 bases). This CDR3 is 14 amino acids long. V dropped 0 bases and J dropped 10 bases, with 13 bases sitting between them. Germline CDR1 reads DFQATT; CDR2 reads SNEGSKA (reference sequence). CDR3 in amino acids: CSARDFRVKSPLHF. The CDR3 DNA sequence: TGCAGTGCTAGAGATTTCAGGGTGAAGTCACCCCTCCACTTT.

The V call is TRBV20-1, the J call TRBJ2-1; TRBD2 aligns across 8 bases. Germline V CDR1 and CDR2: DFQATT, SNEGSKA (reference sequence). CDR3 length: 13 residues. CDR3 DNA: TGCGCACTTACGGGAGGGCCGGGCAATGAGCAGTTCTTC. This translates into CALTGGPGNEQFF.

Many counts were recorded for this clonotype. This CDR3 is CSASANSNQPQHF. The DNA for the CDR3 is TGCAGTGCTAGTGCTAATAGCAATCAGCCCCAGCATTTT. The chain has TRBV20-1 and TRBJ1-5, with unresolved D. The CDR3 sequence is 13 residues long. V lost 3 bases and J 0 bases, leaving 6 bases between the germline ends. CDR1 and CDR2 from the germline V gene are DFQATT and SNEGSKA (reference sequence).

The chain employs TRBV20-1 and TRBJ1-1; a weak D match, TRBD1 (6 bases). CDR1 is DFQATT and CDR2 is SNEGSKA in the germline V gene (reference sequence). The CDR3 sequence is 13 residues long. V dropped 8 bases and J dropped 4 bases, with 17 bases sitting between them. The CDR3 DNA follows: TGCAGTACTCTCAGGGGTTGGGGCACTGAAGCTTTCTTT. This sequence encodes CSTLRGWGTEAFF.

This chain connects TRBV20-1 to TRBJ1-4, with TRBD1 matching 8 bases. From germline, CDR1 is DFQATT and CDR2 SNEGSKA (reference sequence). This CDR3 is built from 14 residues. V shed 2 bases and J 4 bases; nucleotides not matched to a gene: 3. Written as DNA, the CDR3 is TGCAGTGCTAGACCAGGGGGCAGTAATGAAAAACTGTTTTTT. As protein: CSARPGGSNEKLFF.

V usage is TRBV24-1 and J usage is TRBJ2-5; the D is unclear. Per germline, CDR1 KGHDR and CDR2 SFDVKD. This CDR3 has 13 amino acids. With 6 bases removed from V and 5 bases from J, the gap between germline ends came to 12 bases. The chain's CDR3 is CATSQQRWETQYF. CDR3 in DNA: TGTGCCACCAGTCAACAGCGTTGGGAGACCCAGTACTTC.

Comments on this clonotype: A much larger clone is a single base away; this may be a read error. This chain links TRBV20-1 with TRBJ2-1, with a weak D call TRBD2 (5 bases). CDR1 and CDR2 from the germline V gene are DFQATT and SNEGSKA (reference sequence). The germline V and J ends were trimmed by 3 bases and 7 bases, with 25 bases remaining between them. The CDR3 is made up of 17 amino acids. The CDR3 protein is CSARSQEASWLSNEQFF. The CDR3 DNA follows: TGCAGTGCTAGGTCGCAGGAGGCTTCCTGGTTGAGTAATGAGCAGTTCTTC.

The J gene is TRBJ2-5, the V gene TRBV24-1; D gene unclear. The V gene's germline CDR1 is KGHDR and CDR2 SFDVKD. V was cut by 11 bases and J by 5 bases, with 14 bases left in between. The CDR3 totals 12 residues. DNA for the CDR3: TGTGCCATCAGCGACAATTTGGAGACCCAGTACTTC. Amino acid sequence: CAISDNLETQYF.

In its sample, this clonotype was seen once. A read error may explain this, as a much larger clone is one base away. The chain joins TRBV6-6 to TRBJ1-2, with 12 bases identical to TRBD1. Per germline, CDR1 MNHNY and CDR2 SVGAGI (reference sequence). The CDR3 runs to 16 residues. The CDR3 DNA sequence: TGTGCCAACAGTTATCGTGGGACAGGGGGCGCAGAAGGCTACACCTTC. It encodes CANSYRGTGGAEGYTF.

About this clonotype itself: Compared with germline, one end of the junction differs, possibly owing to a read error. The chain is built from TRBV11-1 and TRBJ2-3; D uncertain. The CDR3 has 15 residues. CDR1 is SGHAT, CDR2 FQDESV, per germline (reference sequence). CDR3 nucleotides: TGTGCCAGCAGCTTAGTCTACAGCGACATAGATACGCATTATTTT. Translated, it gives CASSLVYSDIDTHYF.

With respect to this clonotype: This CDR3 is missing its conserved last phenylalanine or tryptophan, likely due to a read error. The rearrangement joins TRBV5-8 to TRBJ1-2; a possible D gene is TRBD1 (6 bases). V was pared by 1 base and J by 5 bases, with 9 bases between. CDR3 length: 13 residues. The germline gives CDR1 SGHTS, CDR2 YDEGEE. CDR3 region: CASSLTGPYGYTS. In nucleotides, the CDR3 is TGTGCCAGCAGCTTGACAGGGCCGTATGGCTACACCTCC.

On this clonotype itself: The junction departs from the called germline gene at one end, perhaps through a read error. This chain joins TRBV5-5 and TRBJ2-5; D uncertain. This CDR3 is 14 amino acids long. From germline, CDR1 is SGHKS and CDR2 YYEKEE (reference sequence). CDR3: CASSLVWGMETQYF. As DNA, the CDR3 is TGCGCCAGCAGCTTGGTGTGGGGTATGGAGACCCAGTACTTC.

Remarks on this clonotype: One junction end disagrees with the germline gene, perhaps due to a read error. The genes are TRBV6-5 and TRBJ2-7; possible D gene TRBD1, 6 bases. Germline lookup yields CDR1 MNHEY and CDR2 SVGAGI. CDR3 size: 13 residues. The CDR3: CASGYLQGSEQYF. CDR3 coding DNA: TGTGCCAGCGGTTACTTACAGGGTAGCGAGCAGTACTTC.

As for this clonotype: Given the absence of the conserved phenylalanine or tryptophan at the CDR3 end, a read error is likely. The chain joins TRBV20-1 to TRBJ1-4; no clear D gene. The germline CDR1 and CDR2 sequences are DFQATT and SNEGSKA (reference sequence). The length of the CDR3 is 15 residues. V was trimmed by 5 bases and J by 11 bases, leaving 24 bases between them. The CDR3 DNA sequence: TGCAGTGCTCGAAAACCGGACGGAGGGAGTGAGAAACTGTTTTCT. Residues: CSARKPDGGSEKLFS.

As to this clonotype: As the CDR3 is not closed by the conserved phenylalanine or tryptophan, this likely results from a read error. The chain couples TRBV11-1 to TRBJ2-2; D may be TRBD1 or TRBD2 (5 bases each). This CDR3 is 16 amino acids long. Germline assignment: CDR1 SGHAT and CDR2 FQDESV (reference sequence). The CDR3 DNA reads TGTGCCAACAGCTTCTACGGGACGCGAAGCACCAGGGAGCTGTTTTTA. Its protein product is CANSFYGTRSTRELFL.

Turning to this clonotype: Possible read error: a much larger clone is one base away. V gene TRBV20-1 combines with J gene TRBJ1-2; D remains unclear. The germline gives CDR1 DFQATT, CDR2 SNEGSKA (reference sequence). The CDR3 is 13 residues long. The DNA for the CDR3 is TGCAGTGCTGTCCCTAGGTTGGACTATGGCTACATCTTC. Translation: CSAVPRLDYGYIF.

This clonotype was observed a few times. The junction does not match germline at one end; this may be a read error. V usage is TRBV11-2 and J usage is TRBJ2-6; D is possibly TRBD1 (5 bases). This CDR3 is 14 amino acids long. Germline-derived CDR1 and CDR2 are SGHAT and FQNNGV. The CDR3, as DNA: TGTGCCAAGAGTCCTATCTCTGGGGCCGACGTCCTGACTTTC. It translates to CAKSPISGADVLTF.

The chain carries TRBV29-1 and TRBJ2-1; D may be TRBD2 (6 bases). Germline V gives CDR1 SQVTM, CDR2 ANQGSEA. Trimming shortened V by 2 bases and J by 9 bases, and 20 bases separated the two germline ends. The CDR3 runs to 15 residues. DNA for the CDR3: TGCAGCGTTGAAATTGGCGGGATGGGGAGAACTGAGCAGTTCTTC. It encodes CSVEIGGMGRTEQFF.

A remark on this clonotype: One end of the junction does not line up with germline, which may come from a read error. The chain has TRBV4-3 and TRBJ2-1, with 9 nucleotides matching TRBD1. The CDR3 spans 18 residues. Germline CDR1 is LGHNA and CDR2 is YSLEER. CDR3 protein: CASCQAPTGQGYYNEQFF. The CDR3 coding sequence is TGCGCCAGCTGCCAGGCTCCGACCGGACAGGGGTACTACAATGAGCAGTTCTTC.

Notes on this clonotype: A much larger clone lies a single base off, so this may be a read error. A read error is likely, as this CDR3 ends without the conserved phenylalanine or tryptophan. CDR3 nucleotide sequence: TGTGCCAGCAGCCAAGAGTTAGCCTGGGATACGCAGTATTAT. Protein product: CASSQELAWDTQYY. The chain combines TRBV4-2 with TRBJ2-3, with D hard to call. Looked up from germline, CDR1 is LGHNA and CDR2 is YNFKEQ. This CDR3 comprises 14 residues. V gave up 0 bases and J gave up 6 bases, with 10 bases separating them.

Of note for this clonotype: At one of its ends the junction is not consistent with the germline gene, which may arise from a read error. This sequence joins TRBV11-3 and TRBJ1-1; D perhaps matches TRBD1 (6 bases). CDR1 is SGHNT, CDR2 YENEEA, per germline. This CDR3 comprises 12 residues. CDR3 in DNA: TGTACCAGCAGCTTACAGGGAACTGAAGCTATCTTT. This translates into CTSSLQGTEAIF.

Of note for this clonotype: The junction does not match germline at one end; this may be a read error. This chain connects TRBV20-1 to TRBJ1-2; possible D gene TRBD1, 5 bases. The CDR3 runs to 13 residues. Germline V gene lookup returns CDR1 DFQATT and CDR2 SNEGSKA (reference sequence). CDR3 nucleotide sequence: TGCAGTGCTCTCATCCAGGGATACTATGGTTACATCTTC. It translates to CSALIQGYYGYIF.

Remarks on this clonotype: With a much larger clone just one base away, this may be a read error. The chain is built from TRBV20-1 and TRBJ2-7; no definite D call. This CDR3 comprises 15 residues. Germline V gene sequence: CDR1 DFQATT, CDR2 SNEGSKA (reference sequence). The DNA of the CDR3 is TGCAGTGCTAGAGACCTCGCGAGCGCCGGCTACAAGCAGTACTTC. It is translated as CSARDLASAGYKQYF.

The table lists this clonotype with a few counts. Possible read error: a much larger clone is one base away. The final CDR3 position lacks the conserved phenylalanine or tryptophan, pointing to a likely read error. This chain links TRBV11-2 with TRBJ1-1, with D hard to call. Trimming removed 0 bases from V and 11 bases from J, with 13 bases in between. CDR1 is SGHAT, CDR2 FQNNGV, per germline. The CDR3 has 13 residues. CDR3 sequence reads: CASSLETKEAAFI. The CDR3 nucleotides are TGTGCCAGCAGCTTAGAAACAAAGGAGGCGGCTTTCATT.

The chain employs TRBV29-1 and TRBJ2-1; D may be TRBD2 (5 bases). This CDR3 comprises 14 residues. The germline V gene has CDR1 SQVTM and CDR2 ANQGSEA. V gave up 1 base and J gave up 7 bases, with 14 bases separating them. CDR3 DNA: TGCAGCGTTGAAGTTCTGACGGAGGCAAATGAGCAGTTCTTC. It yields the protein CSVEVLTEANEQFF.

This clonotype showed up just a few times. The chain combines TRBV7-3 with TRBJ2-2; 8 nucleotides agree with TRBD1. CDR1 and CDR2 from the germline V gene are SGHTA and FQGTGA. This CDR3 has 15 amino acids. After removal of 3 bases from V and 6 bases from J, the junction contained 6 bases not matched to a gene. Here the CDR3 DNA reads TGTGCCAGCAGCTTTCAGGGGGCGGTTGCCGGGGAGCTGTTTTTT. It translates to CASSFQGAVAGELFF.

Remarks on this clonotype: A read error is possible here, since a much larger clone lies one base away. The rearrangement uses TRBV29-1 and TRBJ2-6, with D possibly TRBD1 on 6 matching bases. This CDR3 is built from 16 residues. Germline V lookup: CDR1 SQVTM, CDR2 ANQGSEA. CDR3 amino acids: CSVDYRDVSGAKVLTF. CDR3 nucleotide sequence: TGCAGCGTTGATTACAGGGACGTCTCTGGGGCCAAAGTCCTGACTTTC.

Worth noting for this clonotype: The junction departs from the called germline gene at one end, perhaps through a read error. The rearrangement links TRBV12-3 or TRBV12-4 to TRBJ1-5; 10 bases match TRBD1. The CDR3 consists of 15 residues. The CDR3 DNA sequence: TGTGCCAGCAGCGGGACAGGGGTTAGCAATAAGCCCCAGCACTTT. Protein product: CASSGTGVSNKPQHF.

On this clonotype itself: The DNA is omitted, as the CDR3 cannot be located on it reliably, and the CDR3 follows TCRdb's listing. The V and J genes are TRBV4-2 and TRBJ2-1; the table's D call, TRBD1, has no DNA check behind it. From its first to its last residue, the CDR3 has 16 amino acids. CDR1 LGHNA and CDR2 YNFKEQ come from the germline V gene. The CDR3 loop reads CASSQDWAQGSNEQLF.